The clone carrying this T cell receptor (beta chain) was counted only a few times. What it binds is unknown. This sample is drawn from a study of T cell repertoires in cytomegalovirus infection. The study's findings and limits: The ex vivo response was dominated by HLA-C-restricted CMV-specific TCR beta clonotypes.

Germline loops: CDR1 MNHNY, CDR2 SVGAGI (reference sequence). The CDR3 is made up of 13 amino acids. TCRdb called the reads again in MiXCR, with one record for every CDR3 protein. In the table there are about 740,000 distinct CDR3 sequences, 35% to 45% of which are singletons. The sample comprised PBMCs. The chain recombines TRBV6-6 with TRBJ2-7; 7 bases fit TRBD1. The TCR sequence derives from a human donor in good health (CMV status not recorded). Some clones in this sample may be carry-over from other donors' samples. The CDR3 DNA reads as TGTGCTAGCGTGAACAGGGGAATGGGCGAGCAGTACTTC. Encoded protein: CASVNRGMGEQYF.